This T cell receptor beta chain was observed in a study of OX40 agonist ivuxolimab in advanced cancers. Study-wide background: Patients were dosed with the agonistic anti-OX40 (CD134) antibody ivuxolimab.

About this clone itself: Its antigen is undetermined.

Trimming pared 1 base from V and 5 bases from J, leaving 12 bases between. There are 15 residues in the CDR3. Germline V CDR1 and CDR2: SGHVS, FQNEAQ. Measured with immunoSEQ multiplex PCR; TCRdb has only the in-frame clones, and not every one. The table has some 73,000 clones, more than 80% seen once; the top ten hold roughly 0.51%. Whole-study findings and limits: Expanded peripheral T-cell antigen specificity went undetermined.

J is TRBJ2-1 and V is TRBV7-8; weak D call: TRBD1 (5 bases). The TCR was taken from an adult with an advanced solid tumor such as melanoma, head and neck, liver or kidney cancer. Sequencing was performed on CD4+ or CD8+ T cells sorted from blood, taken in a trial of the OX40 agonist ivuxolimab. The DNA for the CDR3 is TGTGCCAGCAGCTTAGGTAAGGGGTTGGACAATGAGCAGTTCTTC. This sequence encodes CASSLGKGLDNEQFF. Supplemented by reference TRBV7-8 and TRBJ2-1, the full variable domain reads GAGVSQSPRYKVAKRGQDVALRCDPISGHVSLFWYQQALGQGPEFLTYFQNEAQLDKSGLPSDRFFAERPEGSVSTLKIQRTQQEDSAVYLCASSLGKGLDNEQFFGPGTRLTVL.